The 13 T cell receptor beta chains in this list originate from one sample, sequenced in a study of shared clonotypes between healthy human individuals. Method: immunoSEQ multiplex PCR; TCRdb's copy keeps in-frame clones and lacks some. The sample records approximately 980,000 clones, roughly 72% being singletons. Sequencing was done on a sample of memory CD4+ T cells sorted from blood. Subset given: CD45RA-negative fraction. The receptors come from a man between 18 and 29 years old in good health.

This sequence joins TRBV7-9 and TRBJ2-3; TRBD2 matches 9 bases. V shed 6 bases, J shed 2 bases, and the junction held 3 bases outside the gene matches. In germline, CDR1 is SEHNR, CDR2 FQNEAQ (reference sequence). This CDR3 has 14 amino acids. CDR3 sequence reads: CASRPSGITDTQYF. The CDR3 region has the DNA TGTGCCAGCAGGCCTAGCGGGATCACAGATACGCAGTATTTT.

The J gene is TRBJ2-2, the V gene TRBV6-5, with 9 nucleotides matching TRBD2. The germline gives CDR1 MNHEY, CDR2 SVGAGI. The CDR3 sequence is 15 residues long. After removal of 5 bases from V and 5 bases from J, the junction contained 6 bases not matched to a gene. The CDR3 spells CASSPLAGRTGELFF. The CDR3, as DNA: TGTGCCAGCAGTCCCCTAGCGGGGAGGACCGGGGAGCTGTTTTTT.

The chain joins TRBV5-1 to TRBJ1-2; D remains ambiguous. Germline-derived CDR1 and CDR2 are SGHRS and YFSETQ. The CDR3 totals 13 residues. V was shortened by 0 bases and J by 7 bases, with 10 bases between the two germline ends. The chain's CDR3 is CASSLAEFLGYTF. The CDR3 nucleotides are TGCGCCAGCAGCTTGGCCGAATTCCTTGGCTACACCTTC.

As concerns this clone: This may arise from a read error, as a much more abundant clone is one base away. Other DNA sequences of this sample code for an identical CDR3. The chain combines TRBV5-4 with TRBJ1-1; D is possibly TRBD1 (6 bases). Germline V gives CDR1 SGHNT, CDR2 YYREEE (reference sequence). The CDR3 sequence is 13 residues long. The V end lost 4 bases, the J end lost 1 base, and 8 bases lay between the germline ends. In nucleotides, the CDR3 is TGTGCCAGCAGCGTGGACAGGAACACTGAAGCTTTCTTT. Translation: CASSVDRNTEAFF.

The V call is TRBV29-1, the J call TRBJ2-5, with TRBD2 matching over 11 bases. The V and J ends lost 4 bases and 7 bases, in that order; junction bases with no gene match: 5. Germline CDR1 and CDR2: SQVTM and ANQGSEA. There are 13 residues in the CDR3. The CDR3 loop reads CSVGSGGAGTQYF. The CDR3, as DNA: TGCAGCGTTGGTAGCGGGGGGGCCGGGACCCAGTACTTC.

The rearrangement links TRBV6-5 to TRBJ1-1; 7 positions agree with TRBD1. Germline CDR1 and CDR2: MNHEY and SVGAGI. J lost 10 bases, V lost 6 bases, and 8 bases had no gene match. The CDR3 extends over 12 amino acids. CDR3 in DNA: TGTGCCAGCAGACACCGACAGGGCGGAGCTTTCTTT. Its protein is CASRHRQGGAFF.

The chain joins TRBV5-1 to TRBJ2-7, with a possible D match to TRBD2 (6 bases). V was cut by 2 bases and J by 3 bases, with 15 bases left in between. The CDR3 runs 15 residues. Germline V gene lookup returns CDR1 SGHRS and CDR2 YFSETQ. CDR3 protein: CASSLPTSHNYEQYF. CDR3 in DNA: TGCGCCAGCAGCTTACCGACTAGTCATAACTACGAGCAGTACTTC.

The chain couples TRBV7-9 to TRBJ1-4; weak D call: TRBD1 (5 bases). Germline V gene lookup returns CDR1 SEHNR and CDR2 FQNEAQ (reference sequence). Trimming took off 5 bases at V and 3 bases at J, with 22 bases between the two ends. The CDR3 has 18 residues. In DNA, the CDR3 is TGTGCCAGCAGCCAAAAAGGCGGGGGGGATGAAGCTAATGAAAAACTGTTTTTT. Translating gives CASSQKGGGDEANEKLFF.

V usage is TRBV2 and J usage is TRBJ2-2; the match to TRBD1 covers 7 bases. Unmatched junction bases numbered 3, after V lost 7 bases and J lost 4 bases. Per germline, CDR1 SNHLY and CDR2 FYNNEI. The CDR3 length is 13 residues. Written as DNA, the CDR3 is TGTGCCAGCAACGACAGGGCCACCGGGGAGCTGTTTTTT. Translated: CASNDRATGELFF.

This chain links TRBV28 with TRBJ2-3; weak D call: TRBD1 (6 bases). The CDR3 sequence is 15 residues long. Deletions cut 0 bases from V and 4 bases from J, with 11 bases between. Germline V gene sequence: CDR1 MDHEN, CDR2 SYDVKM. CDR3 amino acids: CASSLWGGGSDTQYF. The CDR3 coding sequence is TGTGCCAGCAGTTTATGGGGTGGGGGCTCAGATACGCAGTATTTT. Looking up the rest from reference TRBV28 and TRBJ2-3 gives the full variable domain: DVKVTQSSRYLVKRTGEKVFLECVQDMDHENMFWYRQDPGLGLRLIYFSYDVKMKEKGDIPEGYSVSREKKERFSLILESASTNQTSMYLCASSLWGGGSDTQYFGPGTRLTVL.

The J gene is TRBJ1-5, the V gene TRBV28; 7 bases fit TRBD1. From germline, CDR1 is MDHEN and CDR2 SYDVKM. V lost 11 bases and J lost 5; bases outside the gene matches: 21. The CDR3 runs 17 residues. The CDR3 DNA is TGTGCCGTTAACGTCGACAGGGCCGGCTTGCTGGATCAGCCCCAGCATTTT. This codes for CAVNVDRAGLLDQPQHF.

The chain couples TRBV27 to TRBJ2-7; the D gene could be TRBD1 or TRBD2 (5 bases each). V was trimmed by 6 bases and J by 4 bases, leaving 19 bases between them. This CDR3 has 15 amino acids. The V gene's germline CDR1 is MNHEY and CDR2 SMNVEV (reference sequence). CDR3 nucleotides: TGTGCCAGCAGACGAGGGACCGATTCGCGGTACGAGCAGTACTTC. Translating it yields CASRRGTDSRYEQYF.

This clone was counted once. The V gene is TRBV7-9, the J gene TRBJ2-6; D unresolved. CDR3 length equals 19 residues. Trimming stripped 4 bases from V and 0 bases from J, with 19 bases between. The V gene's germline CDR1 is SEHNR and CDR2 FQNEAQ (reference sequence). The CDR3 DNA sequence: TGTGCCAGCAGCTCAAATTCTTACGACGGTAACTCTGGGGCCAACGTCCTGACTTTC. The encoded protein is CASSSNSYDGNSGANVLTF.